These T cell receptor beta chains were read from a single sample in a study of T cells after yellow fever vaccination. TCRdb reanalysed the 5' RACE reads using MiXCR and keeps one entry per CDR3 protein. Altogether 300,000 to 350,000 distinct CDR3 sequences are present, roughly 4.3% being singletons, with the ten largest covering 24%. Material: PBMCs, obtained 5 days after the yellow fever booster vaccination. All receptors derive from a man aged 18-30 years who received the YFV17D yellow fever vaccine. The CDR3 runs from the conserved cysteine through the conserved F or W. Each record gives: V gene, D gene, clone size, J gene, CDR3 protein, CDR3 DNA. D genes are given only for firm matches. The size of a clone is reported for some rows only, either as once, few or many, or as a class for expanded clones.

TRBV28	.	.	TRBJ1-3	CASRAHGNTIYF	TGTGCCAGCAGGGCGCATGGAAACACCATATATTTT
TRBV6-2/TRBV6-3	.	.	TRBJ2-1	CASSWEHDPYNEQFF	TGTGCCAGCAGTTGGGAACACGATCCCTACAATGAGCAGTTCTTC
TRBV20-1	.	few	TRBJ2-1	CSARDITGDLYNEQFF	TGCAGTGCTAGAGATATCACGGGGGACCTCTACAATGAGCAGTTCTTC
TRBV20-1	TRBD2	many	TRBJ2-3	CSATGLAGGTDTQYF	TGCAGTGCTACGGGACTAGCGGGGGGCACAGATACGCAGTATTTT
TRBV7-9	.	once	TRBJ1-1	CASTFLPMNTEAFF	TGTGCCAGCACTTTCCTTCCAATGAACACTGAAGCTTTCTTT
TRBV7-2	.	many	TRBJ2-3	CASRPRRGAVLPDTQYF	TGTGCCAGCAGACCTCGCCGGGGGGCCGTTCTCCCAGATACGCAGTATTTT
TRBV4-2	.	.	TRBJ2-5	CASSQDQQTQYF	TGTGCCAGCAGCCAAGATCAGCAGACCCAGTACTTC
TRBV20-1	TRBD1	.	TRBJ1-5	CSASLTGGQLDQPQHF	TGCAGTGCTAGTTTAACAGGGGGCCAGTTGGATCAGCCCCAGCATTTT
TRBV4-3	TRBD2	.	TRBJ2-7	CASSQDGRVDEQYF	TGCGCCAGCAGCCAAGATGGGAGGGTTGACGAGCAGTACTTC
TRBV9	.	few	TRBJ2-2	CASSVAMGGELFF	TGTGCCAGCAGCGTAGCGATGGGCGGGGAGCTGTTTTTT
TRBV9	.	.	TRBJ1-3	CASSVGTFYGNTIYF	TGTGCCAGCAGCGTAGGGACGTTTTATGGAAACACCATATATTTT
TRBV7-6	.	few	TRBJ2-1	CASSLASNRWEGGRNEQFF	TGTGCCAGCAGCTTAGCCTCAAATCGGTGGGAAGGGGGACGCAATGAGCAGTTCTTC
TRBV12-3/TRBV12-4	.	many	TRBJ2-3	CASSRGESTDTQYF	TGTGCCAGCAGTAGGGGGGAAAGCACAGATACGCAGTATTTT
TRBV24-1	.	.	TRBJ2-3	CATSDPASGQWTDTQYF	TGTGCCACCAGTGACCCCGCTTCAGGACAGTGGACAGATACGCAGTATTTT
TRBV24-1	.	.	TRBJ2-1	CATSGGRDAAYNEQFF	TGTGCCACCAGTGGCGGCCGGGACGCAGCCTACAATGAGCAGTTCTTC
TRBV28	.	.	TRBJ2-7	CASSFGGQLYEQYF	TGTGCCAGCAGTTTTGGAGGACAACTCTACGAGCAGTACTTC
TRBV12-3/TRBV12-4	.	few	TRBJ1-2	CASSLELHGYTF	TGTGCCAGCAGTTTAGAGCTTCATGGCTACACCTTC
TRBV19	.	few	TRBJ2-1	CASSGFLDRTSNNEQFF	TGTGCCAGTAGCGGGTTTCTAGACAGAACCTCCAACAATGAGCAGTTCTTC
TRBV4-2	.	many	TRBJ2-3	CASSQEGGGLPDTQYF	TGTGCCAGCAGCCAAGAGGGCGGGGGCCTTCCAGATACGCAGTATTTT
TRBV3-1	TRBD1	few	TRBJ2-2	CASSIRQGPYTGELFF	TGTGCCAGCAGCATCCGACAGGGGCCCTACACCGGGGAGCTGTTTTTT
TRBV7-2	.	many	TRBJ2-7	CASSSRTLDYEQYF	TGTGCCAGCAGCTCACGGACCCTAGACTACGAGCAGTACTTC
TRBV28	.	.	TRBJ1-5	CASRIQGRQPQHF	TGTGCCAGCAGGATACAGGGACGGCAGCCCCAGCATTTT
TRBV6-5	TRBD1	few	TRBJ2-7	CASRGTGVREQYF	TGTGCCAGCAGAGGGACAGGGGTACGCGAGCAGTACTTC
TRBV20-1	TRBD1	many	TRBJ2-1	CSARDEWWGQPSYNEQFF	TGCAGTGCTAGAGATGAGTGGTGGGGACAGCCCTCCTACAATGAGCAGTTCTTC
TRBV19	TRBD1	.	TRBJ1-1	CASSAQGVTEAFF	TGTGCCAGTAGTGCCCAGGGGGTCACTGAAGCTTTCTTT
TRBV6-2/TRBV6-3	.	.	TRBJ1-5	CASSYPSQAWPQHF	TGTGCCAGCAGTTACCCCAGCCAAGCTTGGCCCCAGCATTTT
TRBV9	.	few	TRBJ1-6	CASSPTPGNSPLHF	TGTGCCAGCAGCCCGACCCCCGGTAATTCACCCCTCCACTTT
TRBV4-3	.	few	TRBJ2-5	CASSQDWLETQYF	TGCGCCAGCAGCCAAGATTGGTTAGAGACCCAGTACTTC
TRBV2	.	many	TRBJ2-5	CASSEAPPLKETQYF	TGTGCCAGCAGTGAAGCCCCCCCCCTAAAGGAGACCCAGTACTTC
TRBV24-1	TRBD2	few	TRBJ2-3	CATSDTSGSTDTQYF	TGTGCCACCAGTGACACTAGCGGAAGCACAGATACGCAGTATTTT
TRBV20-1	.	.	TRBJ2-3	CSAEGIPDTQYF	TGCAGTGCTGAGGGGATCCCAGATACGCAGTATTTT
TRBV27	TRBD1	.	TRBJ1-1	CASSSRDRNTEAFF	TGTGCCAGCAGCTCCCGGGACAGGAACACTGAAGCTTTCTTT
TRBV24-1	TRBD2	many	TRBJ2-1	CATSVGLAGDYEQFF	TGTGCCACCAGTGTCGGACTAGCGGGGGACTATGAGCAGTTCTTC
TRBV7-3	TRBD1	many	TRBJ2-1	CASSSPGQGNNEQFF	TGTGCCAGCAGCTCCCCAGGACAGGGGAACAATGAGCAGTTCTTC
TRBV6-2/TRBV6-3	TRBD1	few	TRBJ1-2	CASSRRETGYGYTF	TGTGCCAGCAGCCGGCGGGAGACAGGGTACGGCTACACCTTC
TRBV20-1	.	few	TRBJ1-1	CSAEPGYTEAFF	TGCAGTGCAGAACCAGGGTACACTGAAGCTTTCTTT
TRBV7-2	.	many	TRBJ2-7	CASSLDAGAYEQYF	TGTGCCAGCAGCTTAGACGCCGGCGCCTACGAGCAGTACTTC
TRBV4-3	.	few	TRBJ1-2	CASSRPGDYGYTF	TGCGCCAGCAGCCGTCCGGGAGACTATGGCTACACCTTC
TRBV12-3/TRBV12-4	.	few	TRBJ2-5	CASSLRRRQETQYF	TGTGCCAGCAGTTTAAGACGCCGCCAAGAGACCCAGTACTTC
TRBV27	.	few	TRBJ1-5	CASSPLSGGGGFSNQPQHF	TGTGCCAGCAGCCCACTGTCGGGAGGGGGTGGTTTTAGCAATCAGCCCCAGCATTTT
TRBV5-1	TRBD1	.	TRBJ1-5	CASSKGQGNQPQHF	TGCGCCAGCAGCAAAGGACAGGGTAATCAGCCCCAGCATTTT
TRBV20-1	TRBD2	.	TRBJ2-1	CSDSLAGAGSYNEQFF	TGCAGTGATTCTCTAGCGGGGGCCGGCTCCTACAATGAGCAGTTCTTC
TRBV7-3	.	many	TRBJ1-2	CASSFGPGRTNYGYTF	TGTGCCAGCAGCTTTGGGCCAGGCAGAACTAACTATGGCTACACCTTC
TRBV7-8	.	many	TRBJ1-1	CASSSPRGLEAFF	TGTGCCAGCAGCTCCCCCCGAGGGCTTGAAGCTTTCTTT
TRBV7-2	.	few	TRBJ2-5	CASSFDSEETQYF	TGTGCCAGCAGCTTTGACTCTGAGGAGACCCAGTACTTC
TRBV6-5	.	.	TRBJ2-3	CASSYSGIDTQYF	TGTGCCAGCAGTTACTCGGGAATTGATACGCAGTATTTT
TRBV3-1	.	few	TRBJ2-1	CASSRNAPNGGGYNEQFF	TGTGCCAGCAGCCGAAACGCCCCTAACGGGGGTGGGTACAATGAGCAGTTCTTC
TRBV18	.	.	TRBJ2-2	CASSPTERGELFF	TGTGCCAGCTCACCAACTGAGCGCGGGGAGCTGTTTTTT
TRBV30	.	.	TRBJ2-1	CAWSLGGNEQFF	TGTGCCTGGAGTCTTGGGGGGAATGAGCAGTTCTTC
TRBV7-2	TRBD1	many	TRBJ2-7	CASSLGTGGRQYF	TGTGCCAGCAGCTTGGGGACAGGGGGTAGGCAGTACTTC
TRBV11-3	.	.	TRBJ2-1	CASSLGGRDEQFF	TGTGCCAGCAGCTTAGGCGGAAGGGATGAGCAGTTCTTC
TRBV5-5	.	many	TRBJ2-5	CASSLVSKETQYF	TGTGCCAGCAGCTTGGTCAGTAAAGAGACCCAGTACTTC
TRBV6-5	.	few	TRBJ2-3	CASSYSISLATDTQYF	TGTGCCAGCAGTTACTCCATCTCCCTCGCTACAGATACGCAGTATTTT
TRBV7-2	.	few	TRBJ2-5	CASSPRVQETQYF	TGTGCCAGCAGCCCGAGAGTCCAAGAGACCCAGTACTTC
TRBV15	.	few	TRBJ1-5	CATSRDLGNNQPQHF	TGTGCCACCAGCAGAGATTTGGGGAACAATCAGCCCCAGCATTTT
TRBV18	.	.	TRBJ1-2	CASSPEDVGPNYGYTF	TGTGCCAGCTCACCAGAGGACGTCGGGCCTAACTATGGCTACACCTTC
TRBV20-1	TRBD2	.	TRBJ2-3	CSARDSSGGDLLTDTQYF	TGCAGTGCTAGAGATAGTAGCGGGGGGGATCTACTAACAGATACGCAGTATTTT
TRBV20-1	.	.	TRBJ2-1	CSAPRLLNEQFF	TGCAGTGCTCCCCGACTACTCAATGAGCAGTTCTTC
TRBV6-6	.	few	TRBJ2-1	CASRGLESQFF	TGTGCCAGCAGAGGTCTAGAGTCGCAGTTCTTC
TRBV6-2/TRBV6-3	TRBD2	many	TRBJ2-5	CASSWDFSGVGQETQYF	TGTGCCAGCAGTTGGGACTTTAGCGGGGTAGGGCAAGAGACCCAGTACTTC